This T cell receptor beta chain was sequenced in a study of T cells in narcolepsy. V dropped 3 bases and J dropped 4; count of bases not matched to a gene: 6. Looked up from germline, CDR1 is SNHLY and CDR2 is FYNNEI. This CDR3 has 14 residues. Profiled with immunoSEQ multiplex PCR; TCRdb holds only in-frame clones, not every one. This table holds some 23,000 clones, roughly four fifths found once. This clonotype originated in a human donor with narcolepsy. Sequencing was performed on CD45RA- memory CD4+ T cells from PBMCs. The chain combines TRBV2 with TRBJ2-7, with 7 nucleotides matching TRBD1. The CDR3 sequence: CASSELTGLYEQYF. CDR3 nucleotide sequence: TGTGCCAGCAGTGAGCTGACAGGGTTATACGAGCAGTACTTC.